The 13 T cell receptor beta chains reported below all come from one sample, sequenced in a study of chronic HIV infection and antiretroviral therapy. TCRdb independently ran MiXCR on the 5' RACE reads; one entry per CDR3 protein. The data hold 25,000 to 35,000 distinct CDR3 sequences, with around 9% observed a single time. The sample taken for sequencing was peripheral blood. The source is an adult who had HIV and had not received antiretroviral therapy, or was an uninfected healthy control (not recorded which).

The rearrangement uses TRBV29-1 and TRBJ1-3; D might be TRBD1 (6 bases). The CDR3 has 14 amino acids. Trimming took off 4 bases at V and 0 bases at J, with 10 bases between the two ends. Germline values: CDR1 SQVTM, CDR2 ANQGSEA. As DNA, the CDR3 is TGCAGCGTTGGGAAGGGGGACTCTGGAAACACCATATATTTT. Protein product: CSVGKGDSGNTIYF.

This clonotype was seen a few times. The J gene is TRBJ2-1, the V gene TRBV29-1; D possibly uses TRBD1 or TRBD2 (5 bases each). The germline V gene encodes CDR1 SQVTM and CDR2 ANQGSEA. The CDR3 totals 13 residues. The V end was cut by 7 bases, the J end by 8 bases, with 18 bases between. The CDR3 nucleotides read TGCAGCGCGGAGGAATTTGGCAGGGATGAGCAGTTCTTC. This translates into CSAEEFGRDEQFF.

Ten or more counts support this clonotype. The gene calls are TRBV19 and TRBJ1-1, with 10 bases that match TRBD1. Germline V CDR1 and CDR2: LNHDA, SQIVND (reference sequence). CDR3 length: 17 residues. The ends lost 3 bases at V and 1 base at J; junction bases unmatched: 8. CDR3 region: CASSIVGQGNQNTEAFF. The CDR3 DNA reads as TGTGCCAGTAGTATTGTGGGACAGGGGAACCAGAACACTGAAGCTTTCTTT.

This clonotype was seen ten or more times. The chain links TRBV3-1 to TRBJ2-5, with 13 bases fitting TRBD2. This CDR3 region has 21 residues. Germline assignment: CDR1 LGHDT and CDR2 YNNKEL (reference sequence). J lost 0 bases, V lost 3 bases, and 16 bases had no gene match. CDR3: CASSHPTGTSGEKSNQETQYF. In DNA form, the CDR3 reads TGTGCCAGCAGCCACCCCACCGGGACTAGCGGGGAGAAAAGTAACCAAGAGACCCAGTACTTC.

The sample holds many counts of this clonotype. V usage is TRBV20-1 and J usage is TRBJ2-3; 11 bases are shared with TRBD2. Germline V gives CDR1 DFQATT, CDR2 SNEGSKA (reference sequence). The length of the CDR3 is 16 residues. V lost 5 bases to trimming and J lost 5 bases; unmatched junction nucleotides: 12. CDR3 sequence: CSAQTQLAGVQDTQYF. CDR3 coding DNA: TGCAGTGCTCAAACTCAACTAGCGGGGGTACAAGATACGCAGTATTTT.

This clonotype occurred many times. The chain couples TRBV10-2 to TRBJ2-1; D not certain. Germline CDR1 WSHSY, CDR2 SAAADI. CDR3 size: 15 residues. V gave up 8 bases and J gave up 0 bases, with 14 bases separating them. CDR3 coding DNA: TGCGCCAGCTCCCTGAGCGTAAACTCCTACAATGAGCAGTTCTTC. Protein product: CASSLSVNSYNEQFF.

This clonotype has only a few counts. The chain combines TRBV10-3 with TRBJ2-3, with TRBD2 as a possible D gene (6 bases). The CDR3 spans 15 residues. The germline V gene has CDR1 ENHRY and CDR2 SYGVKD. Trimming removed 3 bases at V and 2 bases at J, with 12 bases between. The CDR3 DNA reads TGTGCCATCAGTGATTTGGGGGGTGACACAGATACGCAGTATTTT. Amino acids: CAISDLGGDTDTQYF.

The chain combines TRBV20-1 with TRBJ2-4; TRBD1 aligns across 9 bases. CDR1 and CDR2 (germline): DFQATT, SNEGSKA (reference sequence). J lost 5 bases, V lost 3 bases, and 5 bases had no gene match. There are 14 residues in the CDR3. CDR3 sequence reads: CSASGTGSQNIQYF. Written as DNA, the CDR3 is TGCAGTGCTAGTGGGACAGGGAGCCAAAACATTCAGTACTTC.

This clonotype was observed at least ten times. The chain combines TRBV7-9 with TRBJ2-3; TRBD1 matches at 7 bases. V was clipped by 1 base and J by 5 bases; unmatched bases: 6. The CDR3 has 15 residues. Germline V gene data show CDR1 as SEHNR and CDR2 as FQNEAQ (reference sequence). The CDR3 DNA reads TGTGCCAGCAGCTTAGGGGACAGACGAGGAGATACGCAGTATTTT. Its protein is CASSLGDRRGDTQYF. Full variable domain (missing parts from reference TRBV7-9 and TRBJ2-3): DTGVSQNPRHKITKRGQNVTFRCDPISEHNRLYWYRQTLGQGPEFLTYFQNEAQLEKSRLLSDRFSAERPKGSFSTLEIQRTEQGDSAMYLCASSLGDRRGDTQYFGPGTRLTVL.

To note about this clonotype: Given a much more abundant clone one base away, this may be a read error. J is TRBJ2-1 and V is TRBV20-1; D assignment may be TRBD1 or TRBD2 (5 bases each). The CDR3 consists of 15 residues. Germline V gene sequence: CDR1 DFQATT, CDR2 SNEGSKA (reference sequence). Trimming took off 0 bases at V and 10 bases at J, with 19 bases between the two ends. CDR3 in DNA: TGCAGTGCTAGAGAGGCCACCTTCGGGGCTAGAGAGCAGTTCTTC. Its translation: CSAREATFGAREQFF.

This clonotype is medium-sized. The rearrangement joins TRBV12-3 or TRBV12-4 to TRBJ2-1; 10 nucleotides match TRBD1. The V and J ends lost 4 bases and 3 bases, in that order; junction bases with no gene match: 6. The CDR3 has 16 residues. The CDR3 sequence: CASSSNRDRGYNEQFF. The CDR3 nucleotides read TGTGCCAGCAGTTCTAACCGGGACAGGGGCTACAATGAGCAGTTCTTC.

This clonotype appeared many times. Here the CDR3 DNA reads TGTGCCAGCAAGTTACCCGGGGGTTTTGAGCAGTTCTTC. Protein: CASKLPGGFEQFF. The rearrangement links TRBV12-3 or TRBV12-4 to TRBJ2-1; D is possibly TRBD2 (6 bases). The V end was cut by 7 bases, the J end by 9 bases, with 16 bases between. The CDR3 consists of 13 residues.

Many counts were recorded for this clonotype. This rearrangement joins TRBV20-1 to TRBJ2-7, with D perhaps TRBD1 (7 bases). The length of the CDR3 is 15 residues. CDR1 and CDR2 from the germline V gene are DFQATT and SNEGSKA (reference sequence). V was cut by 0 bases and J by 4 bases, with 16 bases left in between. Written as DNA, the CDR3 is TGCAGTGCTAGAGATGGGACAGAGGGGGGATACGAGCAGTACTTC. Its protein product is CSARDGTEGGYEQYF.